The present T cell receptor (beta chain) was sequenced within a study of shared clonotypes between healthy human individuals. Study details: The study used three CD4 naive, three CD4 memory, two CD8 naive and one CD8 memory plate per donor.

General observations from the study: Rarefaction curves obtained for sorted subsets showed sequencing incomplete despite large depth.

This CDR3 comprises 13 residues. Worth noting for this clone: What it binds is unknown.

How the authors handled the data: Filtering differed since immunoSEQ provided only junctions, with no quality scores. Here immunoSEQ multiplex PCR was the method, and the copy in TCRdb shows in-frame clones only, minus some. V, J and clone size are those of that table, while D and trimming were read from the DNA. The profile shows some 900,000 clones, around three quarters of them singletons. This sequence was found in a man aged 18 to 30 in good health. This sequence joins TRBV1 and TRBJ1-2; TRBD1 was called by the table and not checked on the DNA. TRBV1 is a listed pseudogene. Sequencing used memory CD4+ T cells sorted from blood. Subset: CD45RA-negative fraction. This chain's CDR3 is CTSSRTGHYGYTF. The CDR3 nucleotides are TGCACCAGCAGCAGGACAGGGCACTATGGCTACACCTTC.